These 19 T cell receptor beta chains originate from one sample sequenced in a study of T cell changes during pregnancy in multiple sclerosis. Generated by immunoSEQ multiplex PCR, the TCRdb table keeps only in-frame clones and is missing some. Altogether 55,000 or so clones are present, around 92% being singletons, with the ten largest covering approximately 0.15%. Here the sequenced sample was CD4+ T cells from peripheral blood mononuclear cells, taken after pregnancy. The receptors stem from a female donor in good health, enrolled as a control in a pregnancy study.

The CDR3 is CASSTRWNRMDYGYTF. Written as DNA, the CDR3 is TGCGCCAGCAGCACAAGATGGAACAGGATGGACTATGGCTACACCTTC. This chain uses TRBV4-1 with TRBJ1-2, with a weak D call TRBD1 (5 bases). This CDR3 has 16 amino acids. Germline V gene lookup returns CDR1 MGHRA and CDR2 YSYEKL. Trimming removed 5 bases from V and 3 bases from J, with 19 bases in between.

This clone is a singleton in its sample. The CDR3 loop reads CASSYGGFGYTF. The CDR3 bases are TGTGCCAGCAGTTACGGCGGGTTTGGCTACACCTTC. The chain carries TRBV6-5 and TRBJ1-2; D gene unclear. Germline CDR1 is MNHEY and CDR2 is SVGAGI. This CDR3 comprises 12 residues. V was trimmed by 2 bases and J by 7 bases, leaving 8 bases between them.

The chain uses TRBV6-6 and TRBJ1-1; D gene unclear. Trimming shortened V by 2 bases and J by 4 bases, and 8 bases separated the two germline ends. The CDR3 is made up of 13 amino acids. The germline CDR1 and CDR2 sequences are MNHNY and SVGAGI (reference sequence). The CDR3 here is CASSYLRGTEAFF. For the CDR3, the DNA is TGTGCCAGCAGTTACCTCCGGGGCACTGAAGCTTTCTTT.

The chain recombines TRBV12-5 with TRBJ1-2, with 9 bases lining up with TRBD1. The CDR3 has 13 residues. Looked up from germline, CDR1 is LGHNT and CDR2 is FRNRAP. J gave up 8 bases and V 7 bases, and 8 bases lay outside the gene matches. The CDR3 region is CASAGQGRNGYTF. In DNA, the CDR3 is TGTGCTAGTGCTGGACAGGGGAGGAACGGCTACACCTTC.

The chain joins TRBV7-2 to TRBJ2-5, with D possibly matching TRBD2 (5 bases). The CDR3 spans 15 residues. V was clipped by 5 bases and J by 5 bases, with 18 bases between them. CDR1 is SGHTA, CDR2 FQGNSA, per germline. The CDR3 is CASSPETPPGETQYF. In nucleotides, the CDR3 is TGTGCCAGCAGCCCCGAGACACCTCCGGGGGAGACCCAGTACTTC. The variable domain in full, with the rest retrieved from reference TRBV7-2 and TRBJ2-5, is GAGVSQSPSNKVTEKGKDVELRCDPISGHTALYWYRQSLGQGLEFLIYFQGNSAPDKSGLPSDRFSAERTGGSVSTLTIQRTQQEDSAVYLCASSPETPPGETQYFGPGTRLLVL.

The rearrangement uses TRBV7-9 and TRBJ2-3, with TRBD2 identical over 14 bases. Per germline, CDR1 SEHNR and CDR2 FQNEAQ (reference sequence). This CDR3 region has 16 residues. The V and J ends lost 5 bases and 4 bases, in that order; junction bases with no gene match: 5. CDR3 nucleotides: TGTGCCAGCAGCCAAGGACTAGCGGGGGGATCAGATACGCAGTATTTT. Translation gives CASSQGLAGGSDTQYF.

This chain uses TRBV30 with TRBJ1-3; D uncertain. CDR1 and CDR2 (germline): GTSNPN, SVGIG (reference sequence). The CDR3 covers 13 residues. Between the trimmed V and J ends, which lost 5 bases and 3 bases, there was a span of 11 bases. The CDR3 region has the DNA TGTGCCTGGTCCTGGGAGGTTGGAAACACCATATATTTT. It yields the protein CAWSWEVGNTIYF.

This clone was counted once. The chain is built from TRBV7-8 and TRBJ1-3, with D possibly matching TRBD1 (6 bases). Trimming stripped 5 bases from V and 0 bases from J, with 14 bases between. Germline V gene data show CDR1 as SGHVS and CDR2 as FQNEAQ. CDR3 length: 16 residues. CDR3 bases: TGTGCCAGCAGCCTGGACAGAATTTTCTCTGGAAACACCATATATTTT. Protein product: CASSLDRIFSGNTIYF.

V usage is TRBV7-9 and J usage is TRBJ1-4; the D gene is possibly TRBD1 (6 bases). Trimming cost V 8 bases and J 0 bases, with 19 bases left between them. Germline V CDR1 and CDR2: SEHNR, FQNEAQ (reference sequence). The CDR3 loop spans 17 amino acids. The CDR3 reads CASPPTGQVATNEKLFF. The CDR3 region has the DNA TGTGCCAGCCCCCCGACAGGACAAGTTGCAACTAATGAAAAACTGTTTTTT.

This clone was counted once. CDR3 nucleotide sequence: TGTGCCAGCAGCTTAGCTAGTGTGGGACTCGGCAATCAGCCCCAGCATTTT. Translated, it gives CASSLASVGLGNQPQHF. The chain combines TRBV7-2 with TRBJ1-5; a possible D gene is TRBD1 (5 bases). This CDR3 region has 17 residues. Germline-derived CDR1 and CDR2 are SGHTA and FQGNSA. Between the trimmed V and J ends, which lost 0 bases and 2 bases, there was a span of 14 bases.

The chain links TRBV28 to TRBJ1-2, with D possibly matching TRBD1 (5 bases). This CDR3 contains 13 residues. Germline values: CDR1 MDHEN, CDR2 SYDVKM. The V end was cut by 6 bases, the J end by 4 bases, with 12 bases between. The CDR3 spells CASRPQGPYGYTF. CDR3 sequence (DNA): TGTGCCAGCAGACCCCAGGGTCCCTATGGCTACACCTTC.

This chain connects TRBV10-3 to TRBJ1-1; TRBD1 matches 8 bases. After removal of 6 bases from V and 1 base from J, the junction contained 4 bases not matched to a gene. This CDR3 is 14 amino acids long. CDR1 is ENHRY and CDR2 is SYGVKD in the germline V gene. The CDR3 is CAIRRQGSNTEAFF. CDR3 bases: TGTGCCATCAGGAGACAGGGGTCGAACACTGAAGCTTTCTTT.

This rearrangement joins TRBV7-2 to TRBJ1-5; D remains unclear. Trimming removed 1 base at V and 6 bases at J, with 7 bases between. Germline V gene sequence: CDR1 SGHTA, CDR2 FQGNSA. This CDR3 is 13 amino acids long. This chain's CDR3 is CASSLGWAQPQHF. CDR3 in DNA: TGTGCCAGCAGCTTAGGGTGGGCTCAGCCCCAGCATTTT.

The chain recombines TRBV6-4 with TRBJ1-5, with TRBD1 matching 7 bases. V shed 4 bases, J shed 8 bases, and the junction held 17 bases outside the gene matches. In germline, CDR1 is MRHNA, CDR2 SNTAGT. This CDR3 has 17 residues. The CDR3, as DNA: TGTGCCAGCAGTGTCCCTCCCACAGGGGTGAGGATCAAGCCCCAGCATTTT. Residues: CASSVPPTGVRIKPQHF.

The sample holds one count of this clone. The V and J genes are TRBV5-4 and TRBJ1-2; perhaps TRBD1 as D (5 bases). With 2 bases removed from V and 5 bases from J, the gap between germline ends came to 16 bases. The germline V gene encodes CDR1 SGHNT and CDR2 YYREEE (reference sequence). This CDR3 comprises 15 residues. The CDR3 protein is CASSFQGGQEYGYTF. The CDR3 DNA reads TGTGCCAGCAGCTTTCAGGGAGGTCAAGAGTATGGCTACACCTTC. Based on the CDR3 plus reference TRBV5-4 and TRBJ1-2, the full variable domain is ETGVTQSPTHLIKTRGQQVTLRCSSQSGHNTVSWYQQALGQGPQFIFQYYREEENGRGNFPPRFSGLQFPNYSSELNVNALELDDSALYLCASSFQGGQEYGYTFGSGTRLTVV.

The chain employs TRBV28 and TRBJ2-3, with TRBD1 identical over 10 bases. V lost 6 bases to trimming and J lost 4 bases; unmatched junction nucleotides: 1. CDR1 and CDR2 (germline): MDHEN, SYDVKM. This CDR3 region has 13 residues. The CDR3, as DNA: TGTGCCAGCAGAGGGACAGGGGCAGATACGCAGTATTTT. It codes for CASRGTGADTQYF. Full variable domain (rest looked up from reference TRBV28 and TRBJ2-3): DVKVTQSSRYLVKRTGEKVFLECVQDMDHENMFWYRQDPGLGLRLIYFSYDVKMKEKGDIPEGYSVSREKKERFSLILESASTNQTSMYLCASRGTGADTQYFGPGTRLTVL.

The chain couples TRBV7-2 to TRBJ2-7; weak D call: TRBD1 (5 bases). Germline lookup yields CDR1 SGHTA and CDR2 FQGNSA. The CDR3 length is 16 residues. V was clipped by 0 bases and J by 1 base, with 13 bases between them. This CDR3 is CASSLAGQPISYEQYF. The CDR3, as DNA: TGTGCCAGCAGCTTAGCGGGGCAGCCTATTTCCTACGAGCAGTACTTC. The entire variable domain, with the rest obtained from reference TRBV7-2 and TRBJ2-7, is as follows: GAGVSQSPSNKVTEKGKDVELRCDPISGHTALYWYRQSLGQGLEFLIYFQGNSAPDKSGLPSDRFSAERTGGSVSTLTIQRTQQEDSAVYLCASSLAGQPISYEQYFGPGTRLTVT.

This chain links TRBV18 with TRBJ2-1; 7 nucleotides match TRBD1. The germline CDR1 and CDR2 sequences are KGHSH and LQKENI. V shed 3 bases and J 4 bases; nucleotides not matched to a gene: 6. This CDR3 contains 15 residues. In nucleotides, the CDR3 is TGTGCCAGCTCACCCCGGGACAGCCTATACAATGAGCAGTTCTTC. Residues: CASSPRDSLYNEQFF.

The rearrangement links TRBV5-1 to TRBJ2-1; TRBD2 matches 14 bases. The CDR3 is 15 amino acids. Trimming took 4 bases from V and 9 from J; bases not matched to a gene: 6. Looked up from germline, CDR1 is SGHRS and CDR2 is YFSETQ. CDR3 sequence: CASSKGTSGGSEQFF. In DNA form, the CDR3 reads TGCGCCAGCAGCAAAGGGACTAGCGGGGGTAGTGAGCAGTTCTTC. The variable domain in full, with the rest retrieved from reference TRBV5-1 and TRBJ2-1, is KAGVTQTPRYLIKTRGQQVTLSCSPISGHRSVSWYQQTPGQGLQFLFEYFSETQRNKGNFPGRFSGRQFSNSRSEMNVSTLELGDSALYLCASSKGTSGGSEQFFGPGTRLTVL.